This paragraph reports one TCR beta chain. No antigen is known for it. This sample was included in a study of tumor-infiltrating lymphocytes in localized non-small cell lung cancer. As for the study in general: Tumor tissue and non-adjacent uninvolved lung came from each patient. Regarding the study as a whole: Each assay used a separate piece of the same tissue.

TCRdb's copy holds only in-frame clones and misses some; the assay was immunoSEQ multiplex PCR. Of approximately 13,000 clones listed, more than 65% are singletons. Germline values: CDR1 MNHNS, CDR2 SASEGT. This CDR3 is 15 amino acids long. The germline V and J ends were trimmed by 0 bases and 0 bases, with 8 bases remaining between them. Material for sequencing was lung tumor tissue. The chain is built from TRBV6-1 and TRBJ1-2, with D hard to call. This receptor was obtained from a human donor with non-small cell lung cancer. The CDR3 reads CASSEAPTTNYGYTF. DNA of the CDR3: TGTGCCAGCAGTGAAGCGCCCACAACTAACTATGGCTACACCTTC.